This note documents a single T cell receptor (beta chain) sequence. The antigen it recognizes is unknown. This sample was taken from a study of cytomegalovirus exposure and HLA in healthy donors (dated 2017 in TCRdb). About the investigation overall: According to an earlier analysis of 587 of the donors, roughly 180 million T cells yielded some 120 million unique TCR beta sequences and approximately 300 Gb of sequence data. Around 320 gigabases of sequencing data and approximately 85 million unique TCR sequences were included in an early release covering about 620 HLA-typed donors. The genetic ancestry cluster associated with self-reported Caucasian donors included about 84% of the 350 to 500 genotyped donors. The study aimed to test whether cataloging public T cell receptors could reveal signatures of past pathogen exposure. The T cell repertoires of under 750 subjects were profiled by immunosequencing and related to cytomegalovirus serostatus. A separate validation cohort of roughly 130 different subjects was used in addition to the approximately 670-subject first cohort. The study combined high-throughput TCR immunosequencing, statistical association of individual TCRs with disease status, and machine learning to predict cytomegalovirus infection status. A later analysis re-analyzed previously published TCR beta repertoires from roughly 630 donors and added high-resolution HLA genotyping to study TCR occurrence patterns. Rather than drawing on any new phenotypic data, the later analysis identified candidate immune exposures from TCR beta sequences and the way those sequences occurred across donors. An earlier analysis of 587 of the donors used high-throughput TCR beta sequencing to judge whether each TCR beta V gene segment behaved as functional or pseudogenic. Donor age, sex, ethnicity and CMV serostatus were collected together with the repertoire data. Genome-wide SNP genotypes for about 65% of the roughly 670 donors were used in a later genetic analysis, which treated that subset as a discovery cohort. Every repertoire in the discovery cohort had been generated on one and the same sequencing platform. Both class I and class II loci were covered by HLA typing, at four-digit resolution. The number of typed donors differed by locus: about 629-630 for A, B, C, DRB1 and DQB1; some 500 for DQA1; 606 for DPA1; and around 470 for DPB1. Roughly five DR-DQ haplotypes were handled as single units for association and clustering because linkage in the cohort was strong. Among several hundred genotyped donors of the cohort, an average of approximately 220,000 unique TCR beta nucleotide sequences was sequenced per donor, of which 15% to 20% were non-productive.

Library construction relied on the immunoSEQ multiplex PCR assay. A mixture of 60 forward primers for TCR Vbeta segments and 13 reverse primers for TCR Jbeta segments was used in the multiplex PCR. A multiplex PCR assay on genomic DNA amplified the CDR3 region of rearranged TCR beta genes. The Illumina HiSeq System was used to sequence the amplified TCR beta libraries as 87-base-pair reads. The original pipeline was this. A later analysis tallied roughly 80 million unique TCR beta chains across the 640 or so repertoires, and some 10 million of those chains were shared by two or more donors. Raw reads were error-corrected and collapsed into unique sequences with a nearest-neighbor algorithm that merged closely related sequences to remove PCR and sequencing errors. To assign V, D and J gene segments, CDR3 sequences were aligned to IMGT reference sequences. For a sequence to be retained, at least a six-nucleotide match to both a V gene segment and a J gene segment was required. Rearrangements were called productive when the CDR3 lacked stop codons and stayed in frame with V and J; all others were non-productive. CDR3 was defined according to IMGT convention as the region running from the second conserved V-encoded cysteine to the conserved J-encoded phenylalanine. The earlier analysis of more than 450 of the donors excluded sequences that lacked an unambiguous match to a single V gene segment. In an earlier analysis of several hundred of the donors, a V segment was called functional when productive rearrangements were above 56.7%, and segregating when the standard deviation between donors exceeded 5%. A statistical classification framework was built for diagnosing cytomegalovirus status from the catalog of TCR beta chain sequences. A later analysis assigned V and J genes by comparing TCR nucleotide sequences with IMGT/GENE-DB human TR gene sequences. A later analysis assigned CDR3 sequences and most-parsimonious VDJ recombination scenarios with the TCRdist pipeline. In a later analysis, each TCR beta chain was defined by its CDR3 amino acid sequence together with its V-gene family, and reads without a unique V-gene family were excluded. In a later analysis, 500 to 650 highly shared, low-generation-probability nucleotide sequences were removed to address suspected cross-contamination and a sequencing artifact. In a later analysis, a clonal expansion index was calculated for each public chain from normalized within-repertoire ranks of inferred template counts. A later analysis computed generation probabilities with a VDJ recombination model fitted to out-of-frame rearrangements, and checked the results against IGoR. In a later analysis, hypergeometric tests were used to score TCR-TCR, TCR-HLA and TCR-CMV co-occurrence, with a repertoire-size bias correction applied to TCR pairs. False discovery rates were estimated in a later analysis by permuting HLA or CMV assignments 20 times. A later analysis grouped co-occurring TCRs with DBSCAN, adding TCRdist sequence similarity when clustering within HLA-allele-positive subsets. For co-occurrence clustering, repertoires with fewer than 30,000 or more than 120,000 public chains were excluded, along with roughly 5 repertoires with anomalous nucleotide sharing. The table comes from immuneACCESS by way of TCRdb, which keeps in-frame sequences with V and J called. Part of the clones is missing from these tables; in studies checked, under half for an unresolved V gene and the rest for unknown reasons. V and J calls and clone size follow that table, whereas D and trimming were derived from the DNA. The table for this sample records about 160,000 clones. The leading ten clones occupy over 1% of the sample.

The cohort comprised approximately 700 healthy bone marrow donors. At the time of sampling, all cohort members were nominally healthy, though unrecorded immune exposures were likely present. The donor was CMV seronegative and belonged to the group of 320 or so seronegative cohort members. Every donor gave a peripheral blood sample, and the peripheral blood mononuclear cells from that sample were used for TCR beta sequencing. The Qiagen DNeasy Blood Extraction Kit was used to extract genomic DNA from the blood cell samples. The investigation overall reported the following: Because counts were too low, about 18 rarely observed V segments, including chromosome 9 orphons, were left out of the earlier analysis of several hundred of the donors. Because some donors lacked HLA typing at each locus, the association tests relied only on the typed subset. Across donors, most TCR sequences were observed very rarely, whereas some public TCRs were present in many individuals. A later genetic analysis reported fewer N-insertions in productive TCRs among donors in an Asian-associated ancestry cluster than the roughly 620-donor mean. According to a later analysis, most CMV-associated TCR beta chains appeared to be HLA-restricted, and the HLA associations seemed to be driven largely by CMV exposure. Strong co-occurrence of HLA alleles, especially DR and DQ, made assigning TCR associations to individual alleles difficult. In this cohort, only TCR beta chains were sequenced, and detectable features were limited by the absence of alpha or paired-chain data. Sequencing depth was assumed to be roughly uniform across donors in the presence/absence analyses, though that assumption may not hold. In a later analysis, several top co-occurrence clusters were reported to appear linked to parvovirus B19, influenza, CMV and Epstein-Barr virus. The study gave a list of 150 to 200 TCR beta chains associated with cytomegalovirus. A further reported finding was that TCR beta sequences accurately predicted the HLA-A and HLA-B alleles for most subjects in the first cohort. The authors suggested that the approach could potentially be generalized to other disease states and immunological phenotypes. An earlier analysis of approximately 590 of the donors showed that most TCR beta V segments appeared in productive rearrangements either about 87% or about 30% of the time, which broadly matched IMGT annotations. In a later analysis, HLA-associated TCR beta chains were found to be more clonally expanded and to have lower generation probabilities than equally common non-associated chains. Linkage disequilibrium might explain the correlated functional status among segregating V segments, but an unknown experimental factor could not be ruled out. The only immune exposure information available for the cohort was CMV serostatus. In a later genetic analysis, a missense DCLRE1C variant was associated with V-gene and J-gene trimming of TCR beta chains, and the association was replicated in an independent cohort. Cytomegalovirus status was reported to be diagnosed by the classifier with high specificity and sensitivity in both the original and validation cohorts. In a later analysis, TCR association rates were found to vary across HLA loci, with the most associated TCRs seen for DRB1 alleles and the fewest for HLA-C alleles. A few of the identified cytomegalovirus-associated TCR beta chains were confirmed in vitro to be specific for cytomegalovirus antigens. In a later analysis, around 17,000 TCR beta sequences were associated with specific HLA alleles at a false discovery rate of 0.05. A cluster of highly shared sequence variants was judged likely to be a technical artifact of the sequencing pipeline.

The sequenced material came from PBMCs. The clonotype comes from a woman aged 60-75 years in good health and CMV-seronegative.

The nucleotide sequence reads TGCAGCGTCCTGGTTCTGGGGCAGGAAAAACTGTTTTTT. Protein translation: CSVLVLGQEKLFF. This chain is built from TRBV29-1 and TRBJ1-4; TRBD1 is possibly the D segment (5 matching bases). The CDR3 runs 13 amino acids, cysteine and phenylalanine included. Only the CDR3 DNA is retained, 39 bases long and in frame from the first base. The junction carries 16 bases between V and J, which are trimmed by 6 bases and 8 bases respectively. CDR1 and CDR2 are read off the germline V gene as SQVTM and ANQGSEA.